This TCR beta chain was recorded in a study of cytomegalovirus exposure and HLA in healthy donors. Study-level information: As an earlier analysis found, roughly 180 million T cells yielded 100 million to 130 million unique TCR beta sequences. General study points: The study recorded fewer than 200 TCR beta chains that were cytomegalovirus-associated.

This CDR3 has 15 amino acids. Between the trimmed V and J ends, which lost 1 base and 6 bases, there was a span of 14 bases. Germline values: CDR1 LNHNV, CDR2 YYDKDF (reference sequence). The PCR employed 60 Vbeta primers together with 13 Jbeta primers. Assay: immunoSEQ multiplex PCR; the TCRdb copy retains only in-frame clones and omits some. The sample contains 150,000 to 200,000 clones, more than 75% of which appear only once. This clone was picked up one time. Its cognate antigen is unknown. The source of this sequence is a man aged 35 to 55 in good health and CMV-seropositive. The genes are TRBV15 and TRBJ2-3; D might be TRBD2 (6 bases). Sequenced: PBMCs. The CDR3 coding sequence is TGTGCCACCAGCAGAGGGAGGGCTCTAGAGGATACGCAGTATTTT. Translating gives CATSRGRALEDTQYF.